This entry lists 9 T cell receptor beta chains sequenced from one sample in a study of vaccination effects on CD4 cells after COVID-19. Here immunoSEQ multiplex PCR was the method, and the copy in TCRdb shows in-frame clones only, minus some. Of 41,000 or so clones listed, under 70% are singletons. Their target antigens are unknown. Before sequencing, viral peptide pools were used by the ViraFEST assay to expand antigen-specific CD4+ T cells. After less than 11 days in culture, the CD4+ T cells were isolated. Vaccine recipients, nucleocapsid antibody negative, had no prior SARS-CoV-2 infection. Sequences were derived from CD4+ T cells from PBMCs cultured with HCoV-OC43 spike peptides, sampled before COVID-19 vaccination. The subset is: HCoV-OC43 spike overlapping peptide pool stimulation. The origin of the receptors is a human donor who received a COVID-19 vaccine.

This clone has a handful of counts. The chain combines TRBV4-1 with TRBJ2-5; 7 bases match TRBD2. J lost 3 bases, V lost 0 bases, and 7 bases had no gene match. This CDR3 has 16 amino acids. Germline V gene sequence: CDR1 MGHRA, CDR2 YSYEKL. The CDR3 region has the DNA TGCGCCAGCAGCCAAGAACCCGGACTAGGGGAAGAGACCCAGTACTTC. Translation: CASSQEPGLGEETQYF.

This clone was seen just once. CDR3 in DNA: TGTGCCAGCAGGGGGACAGGCAATCAGCCCCAGCATTTT. It specifies CASRGTGNQPQHF. V usage is TRBV12-3 or TRBV12-4 and J usage is TRBJ1-5; TRBD1 matches at 7 bases. The trim removed 6 bases at V and 2 bases at J, leaving 1 base unmatched. This CDR3 has 13 residues.

V gene TRBV27 combines with J gene TRBJ2-7, with 10 bases identical to TRBD1. Germline V lookup: CDR1 MNHEY, CDR2 SMNVEV (reference sequence). This CDR3 is 16 amino acids long. With V trimmed by 5 bases and J by 5 bases, 12 bases remained unmatched. This CDR3 is CASSTRQGASSHEQYF. DNA for the CDR3: TGTGCCAGCAGTACCAGACAGGGGGCGAGTTCCCACGAGCAGTACTTC.

This rearrangement joins TRBV5-6 to TRBJ1-2; 9 nucleotides agree with TRBD1. This CDR3 comprises 16 residues. Germline V gene data show CDR1 as SGHDT and CDR2 as YYEEEE. J gave up 8 bases and V 0 bases, and 11 bases lay outside the gene matches. The CDR3 DNA reads TGTGCCAGCAGCTTGGTATTACAGGGGGCTTCGCGGGGCTACACCTTC. It yields the protein CASSLVLQGASRGYTF.

For the CDR3, the DNA is TGTGCCAGCAGTTTACCTAGTCCCGCCAACAATGAGCAGTTCTTC. Translation gives CASSLPSPANNEQFF. The rearrangement links TRBV27 to TRBJ2-1; the D is unclear. The CDR3 consists of 15 residues. Germline-derived CDR1 and CDR2 are MNHEY and SMNVEV (reference sequence). Trimming removed 2 bases at V and 5 bases at J, with 13 bases between.

This chain connects TRBV19 to TRBJ2-1, with 11 bases aligning to TRBD2. The CDR3 spans 14 residues. The junction had 9 bases not matched to a gene; V was cut back by 10 bases and J by 7 bases. From germline, CDR1 is LNHDA and CDR2 SQIVND (reference sequence). This CDR3 is CATRGLAVTNEQFF. In nucleotides, the CDR3 is TGTGCCACAAGGGGACTAGCGGTTACGAATGAGCAGTTCTTC.

The chain is built from TRBV5-6 and TRBJ2-5; 7 bases line up with TRBD2. After removal of 0 bases from V and 3 bases from J, the junction contained 2 bases not matched to a gene. Germline CDR1 and CDR2: SGHDT and YYEEEE. This CDR3 has 14 amino acids. CDR3 sequence reads: CASSLVAGEETQYF. The CDR3 coding sequence is TGTGCCAGCAGCTTGGTGGCGGGGGAAGAGACCCAGTACTTC.

This clone has just a few counts. The gene calls are TRBV2 and TRBJ2-2, with TRBD1 as a possible D gene (6 bases). V was pared by 4 bases and J by 6 bases, with 9 bases between. Germline V CDR1 and CDR2: SNHLY, FYNNEI. The CDR3 is made up of 13 amino acids. The CDR3 coding sequence is TGTGCCAGCAGTGTCAGGGGAGCCGGGGAGCTGTTTTTT. Its translation is CASSVRGAGELFF.

This chain joins TRBV27 and TRBJ1-2; 7 nucleotides agree with TRBD1. The CDR3 extends over 12 amino acids. Germline CDR1 is MNHEY and CDR2 is SMNVEV (reference sequence). Germline trimming cut 6 bases from V and 9 bases from J; bases unmatched to any gene: 7. CDR3 DNA sequence: TGTGCCAGCAGCCCAGACAGGGTTAGCTACACCTTC. Translating it yields CASSPDRVSYTF.